This T cell receptor (beta chain) is from a study of T-cell reconstitution after alpha-beta-depleted transplantation in children. In this sample, this clonotype turned up a few times. V was pared by 1 base and J by 1 base, with 11 bases between. This CDR3 has 15 residues. Germline V lookup: CDR1 SGHRS, CDR2 YFSETQ. TCRbeta library preparation incorporated unique molecular identifiers. Using its own MiXCR run on the PCR reads, TCRdb lists one record per CDR3 protein. The sample yields more than 200,000 distinct CDR3 sequences, approximately 9.8% seen once. The source of this sequence is a human donor who donated a stem cell graft to a child with SCID. The sequenced sample was PBMCs from the stem cell graft donor, obtained from the stem cell graft. This chain uses TRBV5-1 with TRBJ1-1; D uncertain. As DNA, the CDR3 is TGCGCCAGCAGCTTGATCCCGGGAGCGAACACTGAAGCTTTCTTT. This translates into CASSLIPGANTEAFF. Drawing the rest from reference TRBV5-1 and TRBJ1-1, the complete variable domain is KAGVTQTPRYLIKTRGQQVTLSCSPISGHRSVSWYQQTPGQGLQFLFEYFSETQRNKGNFPGRFSGRQFSNSRSEMNVSTLELGDSALYLCASSLIPGANTEAFFGQGTRLTVV.